This TCR beta chain was sequenced in a study of Ad26.COV2.S vaccination and SARS-CoV-2 variants. With respect to this clone: Its antigen remains unknown.

Overall study findings and caveats: There was a possibility that the TCR breadth and depth analyses underestimated total T cell responses.

Treatment specified: 15 to 20 received Ad26.COV2.S at low or high dose, single or two shots; roughly 5 received placebo; per-sample allocation not given. All samples were drawn on day 63, counting from the first vaccine or placebo injection. It was Wuhan-strain SARS-CoV-2 spike that the Ad26 vaccine vector expressed. Measured with immunoSEQ multiplex PCR; TCRdb has only the in-frame clones, and not every one. The table shows about half a million clones, with around 89% occurring only once. Germline-derived CDR1 and CDR2 are SNHLY and FYNNEI. The CDR3 loop spans 14 amino acids. The V end lost 9 bases, the J end lost 9 bases, and 20 bases lay between the germline ends.

This specimen was peripheral blood, taken in a trial of Ad26.COV2.S vaccine versus placebo. This sequence joins TRBV2 and TRBJ1-4, with D perhaps TRBD1 (6 bases). The TCR was taken from a person between 18 and 65 years old who received the Ad26.COV2.S COVID-19 vaccine or a placebo. The CDR3 DNA reads TGTGCCAGTCGTAGGGACATCGGGAATCAAAAACTGTTTTTT. Translated, it gives CASRRDIGNQKLFF.